The 7 T cell receptor beta chains listed next were all sequenced from one sample in a study of blood T cell repertoires in COVID-19. Using immunoSEQ multiplex PCR, the repertoire was profiled, and TCRdb retains in-frame clones only, with some absent. The table records 130,000 to 150,000 clones, 65% to 90% of them present only once. The sample comprised peripheral blood. The receptors here all came from a woman in her fifties or sixties in a cohort sampled during active or convalescent COVID-19.

This clone was observed a single time. The chain is built from TRBV4-3 and TRBJ2-3, with D unclear. The germline V and J ends were trimmed by 2 bases and 4 bases, with 10 bases remaining between them. There are 14 residues in the CDR3. CDR1 and CDR2 (germline): LGHNA, YSLEER. This chain's CDR3 is CASSQSTVADTQYF. Here the CDR3 DNA reads TGCGCCAGCAGCCAATCCACAGTGGCAGATACGCAGTATTTT.

The V gene is TRBV7-6, the J gene TRBJ1-4; the D gene is possibly TRBD1 (6 bases). The germline V gene has CDR1 SGHVS and CDR2 FNYEAQ. The CDR3 runs to 15 residues. Trimming pared 0 bases from V and 7 bases from J, leaving 12 bases between. In DNA, the CDR3 is TGTGCCAGCAGCTTAGCGGGGGCCCCAGCTGAAAAACTGTTTTTT. Amino acids: CASSLAGAPAEKLFF. The complete variable domain, with remaining parts taken from reference TRBV7-6 and TRBJ1-4, reads GAGVSQSPRYKVTKRGQDVALRCDPISGHVSLYWYRQALGQGPEFLTYFNYEAQQDKSGLPNDRFSAERPEGSISTLTIQRTEQRDSAMYRCASSLAGAPAEKLFFGSGTQLSVL.

This clone came up a few times. This chain uses TRBV6-5 with TRBJ2-2; D perhaps matches TRBD1 (5 bases). With 10 bases removed from V and 2 bases from J, the gap between germline ends came to 14 bases. This CDR3 is built from 14 residues. Germline V lookup: CDR1 MNHEY, CDR2 SVGAGI. The CDR3 sequence: CATRRQFNTGELFF. The CDR3 DNA is TGTGCCACGAGAAGACAGTTTAACACCGGGGAGCTGTTTTTT.

As regards this clone: The junction and the germline gene differ at one end; a read error may be behind it. This rearrangement joins TRBV9 to TRBJ1-3; D gene ambiguous. The CDR3 has 15 residues. Germline V lookup: CDR1 SGDLS, CDR2 YYNGEE. The CDR3 sequence: CASSVGPRSENTIYF. CDR3 nucleotides: TGTGCCAGCAGCGTAGGTCCCAGGTCTGAAAACACCATATATTTT.

The gene calls are TRBV7-9 and TRBJ2-1; 12 bases map to TRBD2. CDR3 length: 15 amino acids. The germline CDR1 and CDR2 sequences are SEHNR and FQNEAQ (reference sequence). The trim removed 2 bases at V and 13 bases at J, leaving 9 bases unmatched. The CDR3 DNA reads TGTGCCAGCAGCTTACGAGAGACTAGCGGGGGTATCCAGTTCTTC. It translates to CASSLRETSGGIQFF.

The genes are TRBV7-6 and TRBJ1-2; no reliable D call. The CDR3 has 15 amino acids. The germline V gene has CDR1 SGHVS and CDR2 FNYEAQ. V dropped 1 base and J dropped 7 bases, with 16 bases sitting between them. CDR3 sequence (DNA): TGTGCCAGCAGCTTAGTATCGGAGGGAGAGGGTGGCTACACCTTC. Its protein product is CASSLVSEGEGGYTF.

The DNA of the CDR3 is TGCGCCAGCAGCTTGGCAGGACTGAATCATTACAATGAGCAGTTCTTC. Translation: CASSLAGLNHYNEQFF. The V and J genes are TRBV5-1 and TRBJ2-1; D is possibly TRBD2 (5 bases). The CDR3 consists of 16 residues. From germline, CDR1 is SGHRS and CDR2 YFSETQ. The germline V and J ends were trimmed by 0 bases and 4 bases, with 14 bases remaining between them.